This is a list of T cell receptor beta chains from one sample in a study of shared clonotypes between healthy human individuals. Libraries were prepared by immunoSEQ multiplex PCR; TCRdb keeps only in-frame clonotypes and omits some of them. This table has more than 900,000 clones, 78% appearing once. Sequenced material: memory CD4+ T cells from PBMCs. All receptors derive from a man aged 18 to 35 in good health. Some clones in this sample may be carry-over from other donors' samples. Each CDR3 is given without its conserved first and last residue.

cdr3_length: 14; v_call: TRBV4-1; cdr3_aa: ASSQERVLAGGEQF
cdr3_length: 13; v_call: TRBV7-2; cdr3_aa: ASSAGRGRNYGYT
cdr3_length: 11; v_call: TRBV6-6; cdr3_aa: ASSKPGTDEQY
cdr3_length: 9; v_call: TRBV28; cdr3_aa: ASSRNDGYH
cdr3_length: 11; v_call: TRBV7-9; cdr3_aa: ASSLGAKETQY
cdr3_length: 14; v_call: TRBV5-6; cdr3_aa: ASSLGTSGASQSRF
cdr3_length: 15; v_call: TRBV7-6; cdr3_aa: ASSLLPPTGTNTEAF
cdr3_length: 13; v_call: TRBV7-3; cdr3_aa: ASSLSSSVPNEQF
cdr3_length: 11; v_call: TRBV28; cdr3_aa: ASSLGQIYGYT
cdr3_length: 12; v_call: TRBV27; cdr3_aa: ASSSRTGLKEQY
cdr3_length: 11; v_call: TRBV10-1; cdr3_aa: ASSRSRNEKLF
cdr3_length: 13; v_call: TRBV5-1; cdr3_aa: ASSRGESSGNTIY
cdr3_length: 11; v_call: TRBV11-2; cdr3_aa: ASSSEWGNTIY
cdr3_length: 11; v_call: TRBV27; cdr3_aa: ASSRQGNQPQH
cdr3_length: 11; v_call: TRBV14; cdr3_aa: ASSRTTGNIQY
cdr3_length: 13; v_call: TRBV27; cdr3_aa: ASSFRGPGVQPQH
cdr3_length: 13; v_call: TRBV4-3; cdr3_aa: ASSQQRTGGDTQY
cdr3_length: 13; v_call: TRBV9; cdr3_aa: ASSVSGETYNEQF
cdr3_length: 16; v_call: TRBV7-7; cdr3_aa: ASSPFWPGTADTGELF
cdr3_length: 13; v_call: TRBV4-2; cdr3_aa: ASSQDLGYIDTQY
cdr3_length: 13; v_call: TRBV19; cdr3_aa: ASSIIGARSTEAF
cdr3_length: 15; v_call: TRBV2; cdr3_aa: ASKANSGGRAKNIQY
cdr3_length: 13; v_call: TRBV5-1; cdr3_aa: ASGPGTSGYNEQF
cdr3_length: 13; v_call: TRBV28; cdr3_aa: ASSFQGRPSYEQY
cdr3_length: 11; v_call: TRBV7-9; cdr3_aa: ASSLGVLYGYT